This TCR beta chain was documented in a study of shared clonotypes between healthy human individuals. The CDR3 is 12 amino acids. Looked up from germline, CDR1 is MNHNY and CDR2 is SVGAGI (reference sequence). V shed 6 bases and J shed 9 bases, with 12 bases lying between them. Replicate PCRs for sorted subsets used approximately 220 ng DNA; this equaled about 30,000 T cell genomes. Data came from immunoSEQ multiplex PCR; TCRdb stores just in-frame clones and leaves some out. The repertoire holds approximately 1,000,000 clones, about four fifths seen once, with about 0.52% in the top ten. The V call is TRBV6-6, the J call TRBJ2-1; D gene uncertain. The source material was memory CD4+ T cells from PBMCs. Described subset: CD45RA-negative fraction. The receptor's source is a man aged 18 to 29 in good health. Some clones in this sample may be carry-over from other donors' samples. In DNA form, the CDR3 reads TGTGCCAGCAGCTACCGGGCGTCTGAGCAGTTCTTC. It specifies CASSYRASEQFF.